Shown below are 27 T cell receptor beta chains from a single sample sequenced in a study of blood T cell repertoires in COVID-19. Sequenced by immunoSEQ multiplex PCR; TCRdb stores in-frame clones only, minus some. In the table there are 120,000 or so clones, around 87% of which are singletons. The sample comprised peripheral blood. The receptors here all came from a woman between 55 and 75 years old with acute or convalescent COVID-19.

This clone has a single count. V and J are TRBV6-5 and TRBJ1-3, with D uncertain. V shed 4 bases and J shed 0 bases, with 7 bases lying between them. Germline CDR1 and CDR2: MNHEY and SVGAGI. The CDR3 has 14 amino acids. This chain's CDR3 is CASSLSFSGNTIYF. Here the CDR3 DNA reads TGTGCCAGCAGTTTGTCGTTCTCTGGAAACACCATATATTTT.

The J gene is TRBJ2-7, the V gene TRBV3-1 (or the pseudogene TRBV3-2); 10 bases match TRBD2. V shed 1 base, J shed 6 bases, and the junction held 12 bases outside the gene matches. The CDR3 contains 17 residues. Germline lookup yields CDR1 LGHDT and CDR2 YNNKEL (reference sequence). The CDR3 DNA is TGTGCCAGCAGCCAAGGCCTGGGACTAGCGTCTGGAGGCGAGCAGTACTTC. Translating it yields CASSQGLGLASGGEQYF.

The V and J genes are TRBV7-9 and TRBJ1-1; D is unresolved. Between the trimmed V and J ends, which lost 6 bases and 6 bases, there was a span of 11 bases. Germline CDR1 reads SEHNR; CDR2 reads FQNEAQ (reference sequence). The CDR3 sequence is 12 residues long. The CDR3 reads CASSREVAEAFF. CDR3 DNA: TGTGCCAGCAGTCGAGAGGTCGCTGAAGCTTTCTTT.

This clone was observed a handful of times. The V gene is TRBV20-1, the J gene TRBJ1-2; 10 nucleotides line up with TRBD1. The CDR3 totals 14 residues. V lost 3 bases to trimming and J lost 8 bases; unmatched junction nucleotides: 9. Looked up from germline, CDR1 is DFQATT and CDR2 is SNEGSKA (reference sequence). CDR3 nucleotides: TGCAGTGCTAGTAGGGACAGGGGTTTGGAGGGCTACACCTTC. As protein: CSASRDRGLEGYTF.

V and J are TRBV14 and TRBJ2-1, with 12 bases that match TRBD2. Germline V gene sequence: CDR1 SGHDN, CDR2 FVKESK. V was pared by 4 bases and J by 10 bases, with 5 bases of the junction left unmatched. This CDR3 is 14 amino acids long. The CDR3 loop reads CASSPQLAGGEQFF. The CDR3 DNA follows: TGTGCCAGCAGCCCCCAGCTAGCGGGAGGGGAGCAGTTCTTC.

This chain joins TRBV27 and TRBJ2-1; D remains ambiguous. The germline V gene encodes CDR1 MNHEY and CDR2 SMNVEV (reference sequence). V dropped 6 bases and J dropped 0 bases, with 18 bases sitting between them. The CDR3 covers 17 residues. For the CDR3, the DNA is TGTGCCAGCAGGAACCCAGCGTCCCTGAGCTCCTACAATGAGCAGTTCTTC. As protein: CASRNPASLSSYNEQFF.

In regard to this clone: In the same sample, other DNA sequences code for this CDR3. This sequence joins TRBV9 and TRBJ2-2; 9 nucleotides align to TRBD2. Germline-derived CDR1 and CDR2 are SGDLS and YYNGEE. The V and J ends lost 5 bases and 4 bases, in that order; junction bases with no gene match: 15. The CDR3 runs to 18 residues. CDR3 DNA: TGTGCCAGCAGATACCAAAGGGGCGGGAGGGCCATCACCGGGGAGCTGTTTTTT. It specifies CASRYQRGGRAITGELFF.

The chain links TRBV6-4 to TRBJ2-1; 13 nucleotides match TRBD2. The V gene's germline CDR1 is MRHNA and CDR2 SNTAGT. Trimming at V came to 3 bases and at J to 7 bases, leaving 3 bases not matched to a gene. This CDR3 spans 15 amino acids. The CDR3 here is CASSETSGRGNEQFF. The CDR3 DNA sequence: TGTGCCAGCAGTGAAACTAGCGGGAGGGGAAATGAGCAGTTCTTC.

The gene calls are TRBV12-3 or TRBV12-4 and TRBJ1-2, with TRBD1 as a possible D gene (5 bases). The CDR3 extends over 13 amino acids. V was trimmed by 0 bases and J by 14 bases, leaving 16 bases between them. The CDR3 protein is CASSLARRGWYTF. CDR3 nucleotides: TGTGCCAGCAGTTTAGCCCGACGGGGGTGGTATACCTTC.

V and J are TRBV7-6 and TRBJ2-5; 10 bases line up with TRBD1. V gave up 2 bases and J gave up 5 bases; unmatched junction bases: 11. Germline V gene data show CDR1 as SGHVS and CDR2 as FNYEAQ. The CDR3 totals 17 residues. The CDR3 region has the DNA TGTGCCAGCAGCTTAACAACCCCGGGACAGGGGTTCGAGACCCAGTACTTC. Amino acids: CASSLTTPGQGFETQYF.

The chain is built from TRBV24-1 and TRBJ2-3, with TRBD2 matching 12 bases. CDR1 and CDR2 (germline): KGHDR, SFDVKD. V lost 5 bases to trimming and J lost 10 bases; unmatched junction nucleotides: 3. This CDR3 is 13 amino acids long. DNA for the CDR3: TGTGCCACCAGTGTCCTAGCGGGAGGGCCGCAGTATTTT. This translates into CATSVLAGGPQYF.

The CDR3 sequence: CASSSLGNPNTEAFF. The CDR3 DNA is TGTGCCAGCAGTAGCCTCGGGAACCCGAACACTGAAGCTTTCTTT. The rearrangement joins TRBV5-5 to TRBJ1-1; no clear D gene. Between the trimmed V and J ends, which lost 5 bases and 1 base, there was a span of 15 bases. The germline gives CDR1 SGHKS, CDR2 YYEKEE (reference sequence). There are 15 residues in the CDR3.

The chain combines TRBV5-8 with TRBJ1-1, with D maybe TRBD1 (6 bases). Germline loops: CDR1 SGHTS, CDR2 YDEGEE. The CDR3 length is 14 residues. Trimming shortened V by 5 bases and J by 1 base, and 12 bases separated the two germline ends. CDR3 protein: CASSWLRGNTEAFF. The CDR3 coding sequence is TGTGCCAGCAGTTGGCTCAGGGGGAACACTGAAGCTTTCTTT.

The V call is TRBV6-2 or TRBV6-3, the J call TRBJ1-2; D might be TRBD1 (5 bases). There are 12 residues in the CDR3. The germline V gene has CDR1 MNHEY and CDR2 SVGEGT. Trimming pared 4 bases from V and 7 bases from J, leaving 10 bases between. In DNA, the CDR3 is TGTGCCAGCAGTTCCCAGGGCTTTGGCTACACCTTC. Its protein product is CASSSQGFGYTF.

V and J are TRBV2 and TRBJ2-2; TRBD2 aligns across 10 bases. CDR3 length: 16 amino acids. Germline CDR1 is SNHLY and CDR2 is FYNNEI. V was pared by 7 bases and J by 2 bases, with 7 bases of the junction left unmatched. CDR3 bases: TGTGCCAGCACCCCAGTAGCGGGAGGTAACACCGGGGAGCTGTTTTTT. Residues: CASTPVAGGNTGELFF.

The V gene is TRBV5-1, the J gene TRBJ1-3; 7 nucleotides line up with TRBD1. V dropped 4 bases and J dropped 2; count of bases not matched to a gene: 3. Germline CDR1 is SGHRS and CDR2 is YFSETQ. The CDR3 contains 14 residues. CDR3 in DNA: TGCGCCAGCAGCGAGGGGACAGCTGGAAACACCATATATTTT. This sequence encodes CASSEGTAGNTIYF.

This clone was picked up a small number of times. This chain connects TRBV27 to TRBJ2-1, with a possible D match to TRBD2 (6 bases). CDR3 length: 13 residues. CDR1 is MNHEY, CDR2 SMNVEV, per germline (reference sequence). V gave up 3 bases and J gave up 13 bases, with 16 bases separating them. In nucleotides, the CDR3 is TGTGCCAGCAGTTTTACGGTAACGGGGGACCAGTTCTTC. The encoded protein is CASSFTVTGDQFF.

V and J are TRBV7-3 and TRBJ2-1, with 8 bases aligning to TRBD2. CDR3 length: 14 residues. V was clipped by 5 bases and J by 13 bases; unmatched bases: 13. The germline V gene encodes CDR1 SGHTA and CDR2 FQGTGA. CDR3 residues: CASSQSSGVRTQFF. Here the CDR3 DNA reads TGTGCCAGCAGCCAAAGTAGCGGGGTCAGAACTCAGTTCTTC.

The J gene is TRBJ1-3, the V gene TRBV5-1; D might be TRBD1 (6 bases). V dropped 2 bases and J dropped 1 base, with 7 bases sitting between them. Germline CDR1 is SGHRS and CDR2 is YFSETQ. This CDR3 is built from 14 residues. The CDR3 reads CASSFQGSGNTIYF. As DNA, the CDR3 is TGCGCCAGCAGCTTTCAGGGGTCTGGAAACACCATATATTTT.

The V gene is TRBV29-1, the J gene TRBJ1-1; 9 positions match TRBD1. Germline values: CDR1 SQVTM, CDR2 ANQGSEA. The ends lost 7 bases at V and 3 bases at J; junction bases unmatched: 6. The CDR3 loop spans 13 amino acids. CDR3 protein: CSGPGQGDTEAFF. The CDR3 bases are TGCAGCGGACCGGGACAGGGAGACACTGAAGCTTTCTTT.

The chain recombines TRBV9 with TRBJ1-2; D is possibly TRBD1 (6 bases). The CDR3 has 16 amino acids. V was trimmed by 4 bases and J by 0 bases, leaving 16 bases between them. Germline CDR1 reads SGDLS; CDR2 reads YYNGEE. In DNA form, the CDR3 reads TGTGCCAGCAGCACCTTCGACAGGCCCTCTAACTATGGCTACACCTTC. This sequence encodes CASSTFDRPSNYGYTF.

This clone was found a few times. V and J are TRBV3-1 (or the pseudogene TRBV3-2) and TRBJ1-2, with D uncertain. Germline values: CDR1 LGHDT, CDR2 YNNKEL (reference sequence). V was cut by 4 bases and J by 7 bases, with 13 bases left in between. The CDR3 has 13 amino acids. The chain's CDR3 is CASSPGLSGGYTF. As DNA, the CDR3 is TGTGCCAGCAGCCCCGGGTTGTCCGGTGGCTACACCTTC.

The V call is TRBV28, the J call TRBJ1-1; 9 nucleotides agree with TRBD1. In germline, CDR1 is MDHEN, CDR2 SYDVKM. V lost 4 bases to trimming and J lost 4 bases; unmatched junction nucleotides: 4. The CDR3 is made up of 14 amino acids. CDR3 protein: CASSSGQGTTEAFF. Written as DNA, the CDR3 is TGTGCCAGCAGTTCCGGACAGGGGACCACTGAAGCTTTCTTT.

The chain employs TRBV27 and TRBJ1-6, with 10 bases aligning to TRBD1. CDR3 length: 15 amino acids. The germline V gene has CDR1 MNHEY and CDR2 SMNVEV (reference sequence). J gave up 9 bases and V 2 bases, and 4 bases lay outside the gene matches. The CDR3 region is CASSLGDRGLSPLHF. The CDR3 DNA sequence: TGTGCCAGCAGTTTAGGGGACAGGGGTCTTTCACCCCTCCACTTT.

CDR3 protein: CASSQLRTGGNQPQHF. Written as DNA, the CDR3 is TGTGCCAGCTCACAGCTCCGGACAGGGGGCAATCAGCCCCAGCATTTT. This chain links TRBV18 with TRBJ1-5, with 9 nucleotides matching TRBD1. V trimming: 4 bases; J trimming: 2 bases; junction bases outside the gene matches: 6. CDR3 length: 16 residues. Germline-derived CDR1 and CDR2 are KGHSH and LQKENI.

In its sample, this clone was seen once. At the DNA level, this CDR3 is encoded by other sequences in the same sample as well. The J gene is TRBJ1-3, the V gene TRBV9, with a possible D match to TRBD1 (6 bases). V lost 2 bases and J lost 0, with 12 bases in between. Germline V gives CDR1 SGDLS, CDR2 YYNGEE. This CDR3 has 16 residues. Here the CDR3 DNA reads TGTGCCAGCAGCGTGGCGACAGGTTTCTCTGGAAACACCATATATTTT. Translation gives CASSVATGFSGNTIYF.

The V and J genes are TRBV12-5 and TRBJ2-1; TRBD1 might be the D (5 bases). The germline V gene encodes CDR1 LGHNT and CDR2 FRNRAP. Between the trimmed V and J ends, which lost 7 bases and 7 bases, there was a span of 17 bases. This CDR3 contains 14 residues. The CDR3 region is CASAAPWGMNEQFF. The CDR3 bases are TGTGCTAGTGCCGCCCCTTGGGGCATGAATGAGCAGTTCTTC.